The 21 T cell receptor beta chains reported below all come from one sample, sequenced in a study of cytomegalovirus exposure and HLA in healthy donors. Vbeta (60) and Jbeta (13) primers were used in the PCR. Profiled with immunoSEQ multiplex PCR; TCRdb holds only in-frame clones, not every one. The sample includes 150,000 to 200,000 clones, 80% to 90% of them seen just once. Sequencing was performed on PBMCs. The receptors here all came from a girl aged 5-17 years in good health and CMV-seropositive.

This clone was picked up a small number of times. The rearrangement joins TRBV30 to TRBJ1-1; D not certain. The V gene's germline CDR1 is GTSNPN and CDR2 SVGIG (reference sequence). The V gene lost 4 bases and the J gene lost 0 bases, with 9 bases spanning the gap. The CDR3 totals 13 residues. CDR3 sequence: CAWMSDMNTEAFF. Here the CDR3 DNA reads TGTGCCTGGATGTCAGACATGAACACTGAAGCTTTCTTT.

Only a few counts were recorded for this clone. The identical CDR3 is also encoded by other nucleotide sequences in the sample. The chain uses TRBV29-1 and TRBJ1-1; D gene unclear. Germline loops: CDR1 SQVTM, CDR2 ANQGSEA. V lost 7 bases, J lost 1 base, and 10 bases lay in between. There are 12 residues in the CDR3. CDR3 region: CSAGGGNTEAFF. CDR3 coding DNA: TGCAGCGCTGGAGGAGGGAACACTGAAGCTTTCTTT.

V is TRBV7-2 and J is TRBJ1-1, with D unclear. The CDR3 length is 16 residues. Trimming took 1 base from V and 0 from J, leaving 12 bases between them. CDR1 and CDR2 from the germline V gene are SGHTA and FQGNSA. The CDR3 spells CASSLDLSLMNTEAFF. The CDR3 nucleotides read TGTGCCAGCAGCTTAGACTTGTCCCTGATGAACACTGAAGCTTTCTTT.

The rearrangement joins TRBV6-6 to TRBJ2-3; 10 bases are a match to TRBD1. This CDR3 comprises 13 residues. Germline CDR1 reads MNHNY; CDR2 reads SVGAGI (reference sequence). The V and J ends lost 10 bases and 3 bases, in that order; junction bases with no gene match: 4. DNA for the CDR3: TGTGCCATCGGGACAGGGGATACAGATACGCAGTATTTT. This gives the protein CAIGTGDTDTQYF.

This chain uses TRBV19 with TRBJ2-7, with no clear D. Between the trimmed V and J ends, which lost 3 bases and 6 bases, there was a span of 12 bases. The CDR3 extends over 13 amino acids. Per germline, CDR1 LNHDA and CDR2 SQIVND (reference sequence). CDR3 protein: CASSMRIPSEQYF. The CDR3 bases are TGTGCCAGTAGTATGAGAATCCCAAGCGAGCAGTACTTC. The full variable domain, rest sourced from reference TRBV19 and TRBJ2-7, is DGGITQSPKYLFRKEGQNVTLSCEQNLNHDAMYWYRQDPGQGLRLIYYSQIVNDFQKGDIAEGYSVSREKKESFPLTVTSAQKNPTAFYLCASSMRIPSEQYFGPGTRLTVT.

The chain uses TRBV6-1 and TRBJ2-1, with 12 bases fitting TRBD1. CDR1 and CDR2 (germline): MNHNS, SASEGT. The CDR3 is 15 residues long. Germline trimming cut 6 bases from V and 7 bases from J; bases unmatched to any gene: 7. The CDR3: CASRTWGQGANEQFF. In DNA form, the CDR3 reads TGTGCCAGCAGGACTTGGGGACAGGGGGCAAATGAGCAGTTCTTC.

The chain combines TRBV28 with TRBJ2-1; tentatively, D is TRBD2 (6 bases). The CDR3 runs 14 residues. In germline, CDR1 is MDHEN, CDR2 SYDVKM. V was clipped by 3 bases and J by 6 bases, with 12 bases between them. The CDR3 sequence is CASSFSGVGNEQFF. CDR3 in DNA: TGTGCCAGCAGTTTCTCGGGGGTGGGCAATGAGCAGTTCTTC.

The gene calls are TRBV5-1 and TRBJ2-5, with D perhaps TRBD2 (6 bases). Germline lookup yields CDR1 SGHRS and CDR2 YFSETQ. CDR3 length: 15 amino acids. The ends were cut back, 0 bases at V and 5 bases at J, with 14 bases in the middle. Written as DNA, the CDR3 is TGCGCCAGCAGCTTGGAATGGGGGGTTGGGGAGACCCAGTACTTC. Encoded protein: CASSLEWGVGETQYF. The full variable domain, completed using reference TRBV5-1 and TRBJ2-5, is KAGVTQTPRYLIKTRGQQVTLSCSPISGHRSVSWYQQTPGQGLQFLFEYFSETQRNKGNFPGRFSGRQFSNSRSEMNVSTLELGDSALYLCASSLEWGVGETQYFGPGTRLLVL.

The V gene is TRBV18, the J gene TRBJ1-2, with 7 bases identical to TRBD1. J lost 4 bases, V lost 3 bases, and 5 bases had no gene match. The germline gives CDR1 KGHSH, CDR2 LQKENI. The CDR3 totals 14 residues. DNA for the CDR3: TGTGCCAGCTCACCCGGGACAGCAACCTATGGCTACACCTTC. Residues: CASSPGTATYGYTF.

CDR3 loop: CASSLSIIQGERGYTF. CDR3 DNA: TGTGCCAGCAGTTTATCGATAATACAGGGGGAGCGTGGCTACACCTTC. This chain joins TRBV27 and TRBJ1-2; 8 nucleotides match TRBD1. The V gene's germline CDR1 is MNHEY and CDR2 SMNVEV (reference sequence). J was trimmed by 7 bases and V by 0 bases; bases with no gene match: 10. The CDR3 spans 16 residues.

This sequence joins TRBV7-9 and TRBJ1-1, with unresolved D. The CDR3 runs to 11 residues. Trimming took off 3 bases at V and 5 bases at J, with 4 bases between the two ends. Germline V lookup: CDR1 SEHNR, CDR2 FQNEAQ (reference sequence). The CDR3 is CASSFQTEAFF. The CDR3 coding sequence is TGTGCCAGCAGCTTTCAGACTGAAGCTTTCTTT.

The CDR3 DNA sequence: TGTGCCAGTAGTTTTCGACTAGCGGGGGATCAAGAGACCCAGTACTTC. This codes for CASSFRLAGDQETQYF. The chain has TRBV19 and TRBJ2-5; 12 positions match TRBD2. CDR1 and CDR2 from the germline V gene are LNHDA and SQIVND (reference sequence). V lost 5 bases and J lost 2; bases outside the gene matches: 6. The CDR3 is 16 residues long. Together with reference TRBV19 and TRBJ2-5, the CDR3 gives the full variable domain: DGGITQSPKYLFRKEGQNVTLSCEQNLNHDAMYWYRQDPGQGLRLIYYSQIVNDFQKGDIAEGYSVSREKKESFPLTVTSAQKNPTAFYLCASSFRLAGDQETQYFGPGTRLLVL.

The chain recombines TRBV11-3 with TRBJ2-7; TRBD2 is a possible D gene (5 bases). Germline CDR1 and CDR2: SGHNT and YENEEA. Trimming pared 4 bases from V and 5 bases from J, leaving 6 bases between. The CDR3 is 11 residues long. The CDR3 nucleotides read TGTGCCAGCAGCTGGAGGAACGAGCAGTACTTC. Translation: CASSWRNEQYF. The full variable domain, in which reference TRBV11-3 and TRBJ2-7 provide the parts outside the CDR3, is EAGVVQSPRYKIIEKKQPVAFWCNPISGHNTLYWYLQNLGQGPELLIRYENEEAVDDSQLPKDRFSAERLKGVDSTLKIQPAELGDSAVYLCASSWRNEQYFGPGTRLTVT.

The chain carries TRBV4-1 and TRBJ1-4, with D uncertain. Trimming pared 0 bases from V and 7 bases from J, leaving 15 bases between. Germline values: CDR1 MGHRA, CDR2 YSYEKL. This CDR3 has 16 amino acids. CDR3: CASSQDLPGGSEKLFF. The CDR3 coding sequence is TGCGCCAGCAGCCAAGATCTTCCGGGTGGGAGTGAAAAACTGTTTTTT.

The V call is TRBV27, the J call TRBJ2-7, with D perhaps TRBD1 (6 bases). The CDR3 spans 14 residues. V shed 3 bases and J shed 3 bases, with 12 bases lying between them. CDR1 and CDR2 from the germline V gene are MNHEY and SMNVEV (reference sequence). CDR3 sequence (DNA): TGTGCCAGCAGTTTTGGGTCAGGGGTCTACGAGCAGTACTTC. Translating gives CASSFGSGVYEQYF.

This clone was recorded only once. The gene calls are TRBV4-2 and TRBJ1-3, with TRBD1 as a possible D gene (5 bases). V lost 4 bases and J 3 bases, leaving 19 bases between the germline ends. Germline V gene lookup returns CDR1 LGHNA and CDR2 YNFKEQ. The CDR3 covers 17 residues. The CDR3 DNA follows: TGTGCCAGCAGCCCACCCCAGGGTGGAAATCTTGGAAACACCATATATTTT. It yields the protein CASSPPQGGNLGNTIYF.

The chain carries TRBV4-2 and TRBJ1-1, with a tentative D call TRBD1 (6 bases). Germline CDR1 LGHNA, CDR2 YNFKEQ. The CDR3 has 19 residues. V was clipped by 1 base and J by 6 bases, with 27 bases between them. The chain's CDR3 is CASSQVTKQGVKDGAEAFF. As DNA, the CDR3 is TGTGCCAGCAGCCAAGTAACAAAACAGGGAGTTAAGGATGGCGCTGAAGCTTTCTTT.

The V call is TRBV27, the J call TRBJ1-1; 10 bases map to TRBD1. The germline V gene has CDR1 MNHEY and CDR2 SMNVEV (reference sequence). Unmatched junction bases numbered 6, after V lost 4 bases and J lost 4 bases. The CDR3 sequence is 15 residues long. CDR3 amino acids: CASSSGTGVVTEAFF. The CDR3 region has the DNA TGTGCCAGCAGTTCTGGGACAGGGGTGGTCACTGAAGCTTTCTTT.

The genes are TRBV10-1 and TRBJ2-7, with D tentatively TRBD1 (6 bases). The ends were cut back, 3 bases at V and 2 bases at J, with 11 bases in the middle. The CDR3 runs 14 residues. Germline CDR1 is WNHNN and CDR2 is SYGVQD (reference sequence). The CDR3 spells CASSDGGRPYEQYF. Written as DNA, the CDR3 is TGCGCCAGCAGTGATGGGGGCCGGCCCTACGAGCAGTACTTC.

Only a few counts were recorded for this clone. V is TRBV12-5 and J is TRBJ1-1; D is undetermined. The germline CDR1 and CDR2 sequences are LGHNT and FRNRAP. Trimming removed 1 base from V and 2 bases from J, with 8 bases in between. The CDR3 has 14 amino acids. CDR3 region: CASGLALYNTEAFF. For the CDR3, the DNA is TGTGCTAGTGGTTTGGCTCTCTACAACACTGAAGCTTTCTTT.

The chain carries TRBV20-1 and TRBJ1-1; possibly TRBD1 for D (6 bases). The CDR3 loop spans 11 amino acids. The germline V gene has CDR1 DFQATT and CDR2 SNEGSKA (reference sequence). The CDR3 DNA sequence: TGCACCTACCGGGGGGCTACGGGAGCTTTCTTT. Protein sequence: CTYRGATGAFF.